This T cell receptor (beta chain) emerged from a study of T cell responses to AZD1222 COVID-19 vaccine. Study-wide context: Whether given at about 4 or about 12 weeks, second doses were pooled.

Repertoires were generated with immunoSEQ multiplex PCR, while TCRdb's copy carries only in-frame clones and drops some. The sample includes some 150,000 clones, 91% seen only once; the top ten take approximately 5.3%. Study outcomes and limitations: Repertoires were sampled only after the peak T cell response. In the spike-specific TCR repertoire, nearly half reportedly target unmutated variant regions. Regions 160-218 and 743-854 held dominance among vaccine-associated CD4 TCRs, which spanned spike.

Regarding this clone: Its target is not known.

The receptor was isolated from an adult in good health. Sample: peripheral blood, taken on day 0 of AZD1222 vaccination.

The CDR3 nucleotides are TGTGCCAGCATCGGACCAAACGCCTACGAGCAGTACTTC. Its translation: CASIGPNAYEQYF. The chain uses TRBV6-5 and TRBJ2-7; D ambiguous. This CDR3 contains 13 residues. CDR1 and CDR2 from the germline V gene are MNHEY and SVGAGI. V was trimmed by 7 bases and J by 2 bases, leaving 12 bases between them.